Listed below are T cell receptor beta chains from one sample, sequenced in a study of response to subunit inactivated influenza vaccine. TCRdb reprocessed the RT-PCR reads via MiXCR and lists one record per CDR3 protein. The sample holds just under 250,000 distinct CDR3 sequences, 10% to 15% seen once. The sequences come from non-naive T cells sorted from PBMCs, collected 14 to 15 days before vaccination. Receptor source: a man aged 50-60 years who received an inactivated influenza vaccine. CDR3s include the opening cysteine and the closing phenylalanine or tryptophan. D genes are given only for firm matches. Not all rows give a size; the values are once, few, many and, for expanded clones, a class.

TRBV2	TRBD1	-	TRBJ1-2	13	CASRDTGVYGYTF	TGTGCCAGCAGGGATACAGGGGTCTATGGCTACACCTTC
TRBV20-1	-	few	TRBJ2-7	12	CSASSVSYEQYF	TGCAGTGCTAGCAGTGTCTCCTACGAGCAGTACTTC
TRBV7-9	TRBD2	many	TRBJ2-3	14	CASSSLAGGDTQYF	TGTGCCAGCAGCTCACTAGCGGGAGGAGATACGCAGTATTTT
TRBV3-1	-	-	TRBJ1-4	14	CASSGGIGNEKLFF	TGTGCCAGCAGCGGGGGTATTGGTAATGAAAAACTGTTTTTT
TRBV5-1	TRBD1	many	TRBJ2-7	14	CASSLDAGTGEQYF	TGCGCCAGCAGCTTGGACGCCGGGACAGGAGAGCAGTACTTC
TRBV18	-	few	TRBJ1-1	17	CASSPPGLSKVTTEAFF	TGTGCCAGCTCACCACCGGGACTCTCCAAGGTCACCACTGAAGCTTTCTTT
TRBV5-1	-	many	TRBJ2-2	17	CASSLETRGRNTGELFF	TGCGCCAGCAGCTTGGAAACAAGGGGTCGGAACACCGGGGAGCTGTTTTTT
TRBV4-3	TRBD1	few	TRBJ2-2	16	CASSQLTGAGMGELFF	TGCGCCAGCAGCCAATTGACAGGGGCAGGGATGGGGGAGCTGTTTTTT
TRBV7-8	TRBD1	-	TRBJ2-2	18	CASSHDPLRQGNTGELFF	TGTGCCAGCAGCCACGACCCCCTCCGACAGGGGAACACCGGGGAGCTGTTTTTT
TRBV24-1	TRBD1	-	TRBJ2-7	16	CATSDHRGSGSYEQYF	TGTGCCACCAGTGATCACAGGGGGAGCGGCTCCTACGAGCAGTACTTC
TRBV11-2	TRBD2	-	TRBJ2-1	15	CAISLENLAGNEQFF	TGTGCCATCAGCTTAGAAAACCTAGCGGGTAATGAGCAGTTCTTC
TRBV4-1	TRBD1	many	TRBJ2-1	14	CASSHLGQYNEQFF	TGCGCCAGCAGCCACCTGGGACAGTACAATGAGCAGTTCTTC
TRBV10-3	TRBD1	few	TRBJ1-2	13	CAITGEQENGYTF	TGTGCCATTACAGGGGAGCAGGAGAATGGCTACACCTTC
TRBV12-3/TRBV12-4	-	-	TRBJ1-6	14	CASSLSGSNSPLHF	TGTGCCAGCAGTTTATCGGGCTCGAATTCACCCCTCCACTTT
TRBV9	TRBD1	-	TRBJ1-5	15	CASSEGTGLGQPQHF	TGTGCCAGCAGCGAGGGGACAGGGCTAGGACAGCCCCAGCATTTT
TRBV29-1	TRBD1	few	TRBJ1-1	14	CSALDRVMNTEAFF	TGCAGTGCACTGGACAGGGTTATGAACACTGAAGCTTTCTTT